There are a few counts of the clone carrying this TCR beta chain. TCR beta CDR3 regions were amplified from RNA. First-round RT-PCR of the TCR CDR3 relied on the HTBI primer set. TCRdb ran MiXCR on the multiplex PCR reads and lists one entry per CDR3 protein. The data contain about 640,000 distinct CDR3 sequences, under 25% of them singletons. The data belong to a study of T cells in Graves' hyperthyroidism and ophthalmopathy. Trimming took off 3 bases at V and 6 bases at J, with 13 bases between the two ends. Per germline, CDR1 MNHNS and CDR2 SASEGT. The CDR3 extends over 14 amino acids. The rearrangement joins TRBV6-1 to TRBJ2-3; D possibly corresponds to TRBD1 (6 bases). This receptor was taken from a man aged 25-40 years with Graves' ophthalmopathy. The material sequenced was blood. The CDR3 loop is CASSDLQGGDTQYF. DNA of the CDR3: TGTGCCAGCAGTGATCTACAGGGTGGGGATACGCAGTATTTT.